The source of this TCR beta chain is a study of T cell responses to AZD1222 COVID-19 vaccine. Notes on the study in general: Clonal diversity was possibly underestimated, and the donors were mostly white British, with more females. Distributed over spike, vaccine-associated CD4 TCRs predominated at 160-218 and 743-854. In the spike-specific TCR repertoire, nearly half reportedly target unmutated variant regions. After the peak T cell response, and only then, were repertoires sampled.

Trimming pared 6 bases from V and 3 bases from J, leaving 8 bases between. The CDR3 covers 13 residues. CDR1 and CDR2 from the germline V gene are MDHEN and SYDVKM. Comments on this clone: Its antigen is unidentified.

This table comes from immunoSEQ multiplex PCR, and its TCRdb copy is limited to in-frame clones, with some not included. The table includes about 88,000 clones, around nine tenths detected once. The sequence was obtained from an adult who received the AZD1222 COVID-19 vaccine. The gene calls are TRBV28 and TRBJ1-4; TRBD1 is a possible D gene (5 bases). The sample consisted of peripheral blood, taken 28 days after the second AZD1222 dose. The CDR3 sequence: CASRGTSNEKLFF. The CDR3 DNA sequence: TGTGCCAGCAGGGGGACTTCTAATGAAAAACTGTTTTTT.